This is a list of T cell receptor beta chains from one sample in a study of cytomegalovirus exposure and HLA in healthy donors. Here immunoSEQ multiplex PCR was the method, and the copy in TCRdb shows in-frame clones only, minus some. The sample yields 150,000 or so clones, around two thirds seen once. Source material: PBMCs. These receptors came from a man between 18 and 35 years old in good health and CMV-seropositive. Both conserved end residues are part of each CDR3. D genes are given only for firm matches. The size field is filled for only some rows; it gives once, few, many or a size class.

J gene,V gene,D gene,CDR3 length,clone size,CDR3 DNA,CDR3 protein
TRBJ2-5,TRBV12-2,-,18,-,TGTGCAAGTCGCTTAGTAAGGGGCCTAGCGGAAAAGAAAGAGACCCAGTACTTC,CASRLVRGLAEKKETQYF
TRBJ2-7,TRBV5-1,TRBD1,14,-,TGCGCCAGCAGCCTACGACAGGGACCCTACGAGCAGTACTTC,CASSLRQGPYEQYF
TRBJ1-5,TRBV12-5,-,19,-,TGTGCTAGTGGTTTGGTAATCTTTCGCTGGGGGCGCGTCAATCAGCCCCAGCATTTT,CASGLVIFRWGRVNQPQHF
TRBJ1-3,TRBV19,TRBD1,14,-,TGTGCCAGTAGTGACAGGGGCTCTGGAAACACCATATATTTT,CASSDRGSGNTIYF
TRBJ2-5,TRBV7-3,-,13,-,TGTGCCAGCAGCTACGACAACCAAGAGACCCAGTACTTC,CASSYDNQETQYF
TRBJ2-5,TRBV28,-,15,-,TGTGCCAGCAGTTCACGACTAGACTTGCAAGAGACCCAGTACTTC,CASSSRLDLQETQYF
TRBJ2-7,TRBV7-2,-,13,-,TGTGCCAGCAGCTTAGCGTCTGGGCGCGAGCAGTACTTC,CASSLASGREQYF
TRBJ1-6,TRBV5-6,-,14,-,TGTGCCAGCAGCTTGGTTGGACAGTCTTCACCCCTCCACTTT,CASSLVGQSSPLHF
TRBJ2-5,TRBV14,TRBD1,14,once,TGTGCCAGCAGCCAAGGCGGGACAGGGGGGACCCAGTACTTC,CASSQGGTGGTQYF
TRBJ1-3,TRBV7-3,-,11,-,TGTGCCAGCAGCCTAGGAAACACCATATATTTT,CASSLGNTIYF
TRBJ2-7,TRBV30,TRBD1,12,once,TGTGCCTTCCGGGACAGCAACCGGGTGCAGTACTTC,CAFRDSNRVQYF
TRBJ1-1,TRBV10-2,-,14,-,TGCGCCAGCAGCGCCTACAGGGCGTACACTGAAGCTTTCTTT,CASSAYRAYTEAFF
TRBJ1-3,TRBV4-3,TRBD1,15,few,TGCGCCAGCAGCCAAGACAGGGGGCTTGGAAACACCATATATTTT,CASSQDRGLGNTIYF
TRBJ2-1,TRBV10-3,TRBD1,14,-,TGTGCCATCAGTGTGGGGACAGGGATCAGTGAGCAGTTCTTC,CAISVGTGISEQFF
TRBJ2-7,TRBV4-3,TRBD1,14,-,TGCGCCAGCAGCCAAGAATCGACAGGGTTAGGGCAGTACTTC,CASSQESTGLGQYF
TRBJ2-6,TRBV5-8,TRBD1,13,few,TGTGCCAGCAGTCTGGGACAGTTGCCCCCACTGACTTTC,CASSLGQLPPLTF
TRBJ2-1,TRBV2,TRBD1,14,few,TGTGCCAGCACCAGGACAGGGGGCTACAATGAGCAGTTCTTC,CASTRTGGYNEQFF
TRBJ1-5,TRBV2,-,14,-,TGTGCCAGCAGTCCGGGGGGTTTCAATCAGCCCCAGCATTTT,CASSPGGFNQPQHF
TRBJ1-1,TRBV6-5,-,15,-,TGTGCCAGCAGTTACATCAGGGAACAGAACACTGAAGCTTTCTTT,CASSYIREQNTEAFF
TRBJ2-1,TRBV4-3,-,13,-,TGCGCCAGCAGCCAAGATTCGGGGTGGGAGCAGTTCTTC,CASSQDSGWEQFF
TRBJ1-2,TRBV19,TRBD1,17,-,TGTGCCAGTAGTATATCTTCCTTGGTGGCGGGACGACAGGGGACCACCTTC,CASSISSLVAGRQGTTF
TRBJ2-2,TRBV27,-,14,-,TGTGCCAGCAGGGGGAGCGTGAACACCGGGGAGCTGTTTTTT,CASRGSVNTGELFF
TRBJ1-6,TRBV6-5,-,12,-,TGTGCCAGCAGTTACGGGGGCTCACCCCTCCACTTT,CASSYGGSPLHF
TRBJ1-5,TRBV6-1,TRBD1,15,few,TGTGCCAGCAGTGAGGGACAGGGCGAAGGTCAGCCCCAGCATTTT,CASSEGQGEGQPQHF
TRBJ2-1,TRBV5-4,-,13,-,TGTGCCAGCACCCTCCGGACATCAAGTGAGCAGTTCTTC,CASTLRTSSEQFF
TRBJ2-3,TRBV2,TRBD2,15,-,TGTGCCAGCAGGGAAAATAGCGGGGGCACAGATACGCAGTATTTT,CASRENSGGTDTQYF
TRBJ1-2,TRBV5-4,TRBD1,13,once,TGTGCCAGCAGCGGGGACAGCCTCTATGGCTACACCTTC,CASSGDSLYGYTF
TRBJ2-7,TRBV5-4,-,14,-,TGTGCCAGCAGCTTGACAGGGCTCGAGAACGAGCAGTACTTC,CASSLTGLENEQYF
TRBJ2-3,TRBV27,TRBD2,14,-,TGTGCCAGCAGTTTACGGGAGGGTCCAGATACGCAGTATTTT,CASSLREGPDTQYF
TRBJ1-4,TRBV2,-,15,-,TGTGCCAGCAAGGGGTCTGTTGCAACTAATGAAAAACTGTTTTTT,CASKGSVATNEKLFF